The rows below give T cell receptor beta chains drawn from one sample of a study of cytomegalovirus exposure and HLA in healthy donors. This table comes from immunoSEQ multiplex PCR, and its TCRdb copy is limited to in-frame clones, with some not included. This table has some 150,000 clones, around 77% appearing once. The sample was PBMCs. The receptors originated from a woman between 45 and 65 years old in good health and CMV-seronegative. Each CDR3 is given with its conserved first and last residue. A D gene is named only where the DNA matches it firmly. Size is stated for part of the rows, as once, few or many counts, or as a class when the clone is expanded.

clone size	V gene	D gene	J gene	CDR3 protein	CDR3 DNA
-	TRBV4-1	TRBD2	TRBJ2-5	CASSQARGGRETQYF	TGCGCCAGCAGCCAAGCTCGGGGGGGCCGGGAGACCCAGTACTTC
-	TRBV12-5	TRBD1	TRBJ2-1	CASGLRTGSDNEQFF	TGTGCTAGTGGTTTGCGGACAGGGTCCGACAATGAGCAGTTCTTC
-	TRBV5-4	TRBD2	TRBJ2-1	CASSLVAGGYNEQFF	TGTGCCAGCAGCTTGGTTGCGGGGGGCTACAATGAGCAGTTCTTC
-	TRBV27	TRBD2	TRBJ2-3	CASSLSPGTSISDTQYF	TGTGCCAGCAGTTTATCTCCCGGGACTAGCATTTCAGATACGCAGTATTTT
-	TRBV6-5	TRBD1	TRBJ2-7	CAIPGQTGGQYF	TGTGCCATCCCGGGACAGACGGGCGGGCAGTACTTC
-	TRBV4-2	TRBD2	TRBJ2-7	CASSPSTSGGAGSYEQYF	TGTGCCAGCAGCCCCTCGACTAGCGGGGGGGCGGGCTCCTACGAGCAGTACTTC
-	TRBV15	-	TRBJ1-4	CATSRDMGISEKLFF	TGTGCCACCAGCAGAGATATGGGCATATCTGAAAAACTGTTTTTT
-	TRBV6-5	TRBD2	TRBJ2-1	CASSGGYNEQFF	TGTGCCAGTAGCGGGGGGTACAATGAGCAGTTCTTC
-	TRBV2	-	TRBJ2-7	CASRGALAGVYEQYF	TGTGCCAGCAGGGGGGCCCTCGCGGGGGTGTACGAGCAGTACTTC
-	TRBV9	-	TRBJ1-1	CASSVVTDNTEAFF	TGTGCCAGCAGCGTAGTGACAGACAACACTGAAGCTTTCTTT
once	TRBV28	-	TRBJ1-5	CASHPRGYQPQHF	TGTGCCAGCCACCCGAGGGGGTACCAGCCCCAGCATTTT
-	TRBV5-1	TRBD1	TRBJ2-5	CASSPGQGRIETQYF	TGCGCCAGCAGCCCGGGACAGGGAAGAATAGAGACCCAGTACTTC
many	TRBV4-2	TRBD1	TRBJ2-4	CASSQAASGQGRNGIQYF	TGTGCCAGCAGCCAAGCAGCGTCGGGACAGGGGAGGAATGGCATTCAGTACTTC
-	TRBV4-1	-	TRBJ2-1	CASSHGTRGTHDNEQFF	TGCGCCAGCAGCCACGGTACGCGGGGTACACATGACAATGAGCAGTTCTTC
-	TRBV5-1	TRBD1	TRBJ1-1	CASSPTGRLMNTEAFF	TGCGCCAGCAGCCCGACAGGGCGACTCATGAACACTGAAGCTTTCTTT
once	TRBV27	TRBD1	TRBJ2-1	CASSLGTGINEQFF	TGTGCCAGCAGTTTAGGGACAGGGATCAATGAGCAGTTCTTC
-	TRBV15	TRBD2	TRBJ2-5	CATSRGEGWSQYF	TGTGCCACCAGCAGGGGGGAGGGATGGTCCCAGTACTTC
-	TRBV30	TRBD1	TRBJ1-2	CAWSVPDRGGGYTF	TGTGCCTGGAGTGTACCGGACAGGGGGGGTGGCTACACCTTC
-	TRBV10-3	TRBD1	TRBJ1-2	CAISPGQGAFYGYTF	TGTGCCATCAGCCCGGGACAGGGGGCCTTCTATGGCTACACCTTC
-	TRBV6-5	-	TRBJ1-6	CASSWQGSPLHF	TGTGCCAGCAGTTGGCAGGGTTCACCCCTCCACTTT
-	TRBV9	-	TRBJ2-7	CASSVGVGGEQYF	TGTGCCAGCAGCGTAGGAGTCGGGGGCGAGCAGTACTTC
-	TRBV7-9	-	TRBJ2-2	CASWAIPGLNDTGELFF	TGTGCCAGCTGGGCTATACCGGGACTGAACGACACCGGGGAGCTGTTTTTT
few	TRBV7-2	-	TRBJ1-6	CASSFGVNSPLHF	TGTGCCAGCAGCTTCGGGGTAAATTCACCCCTCCACTTT
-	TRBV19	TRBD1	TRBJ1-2	CASSIPLYRQGPVGYTF	TGTGCCAGTAGTATCCCACTTTATCGACAGGGCCCTGTTGGCTACACCTTC
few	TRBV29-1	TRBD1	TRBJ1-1	CSASTGGETEAFF	TGCAGCGCTTCGACAGGGGGCGAGACTGAAGCTTTCTTT
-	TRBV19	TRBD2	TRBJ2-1	CASSISPWTSGSYNEQFF	TGTGCCAGTAGTATATCCCCCTGGACTAGCGGATCCTACAATGAGCAGTTCTTC
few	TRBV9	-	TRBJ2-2	CASSVYTGELFF	TGTGCCAGCAGCGTCTACACCGGGGAGCTGTTTTTT
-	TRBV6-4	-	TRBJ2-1	CASSEEMSSYNEQFF	TGTGCCAGCAGTGAAGAGATGAGCTCCTACAATGAGCAGTTCTTC
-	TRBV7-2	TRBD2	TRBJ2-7	CASSSSTSGGEQYF	TGTGCCAGCAGCTCGTCGACTAGCGGGGGCGAGCAGTACTTC
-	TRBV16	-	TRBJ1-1	CASLGQLNTEAFF	TGTGCCAGCCTTGGACAGTTGAACACTGAAGCTTTCTTT
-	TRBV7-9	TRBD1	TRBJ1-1	CASSYYRGPDTEAFF	TGTGCCAGCAGCTACTACAGGGGGCCGGACACTGAAGCTTTCTTT
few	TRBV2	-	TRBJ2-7	CASIADWGYEQYF	TGTGCCAGCATCGCGGACTGGGGCTACGAGCAGTACTTC
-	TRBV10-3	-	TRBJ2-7	CAISATIYEQYF	TGTGCCATCAGTGCTACTATTTACGAGCAGTACTTC
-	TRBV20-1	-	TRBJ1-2	CSEGPSSGYTF	TGCAGTGAGGGGCCAAGCTCTGGCTACACCTTC
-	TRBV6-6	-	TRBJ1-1	CASSPRLITEAFF	TGTGCCAGCAGTCCTCGACTGATCACTGAAGCTTTCTTT
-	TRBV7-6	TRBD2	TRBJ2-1	CASSLGSSGGTINEQFF	TGTGCCAGCAGCTTAGGTTCTAGCGGGGGAACCATCAATGAGCAGTTCTTC
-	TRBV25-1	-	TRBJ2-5	CASSDEGVGQETQYF	TGTGCCAGCAGTGATGAGGGGGTCGGGCAAGAGACCCAGTACTTC
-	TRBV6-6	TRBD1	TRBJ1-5	CASSGGQGRAQPQHF	TGTGCCAGCAGTGGAGGACAGGGACGGGCGCAGCCCCAGCATTTT
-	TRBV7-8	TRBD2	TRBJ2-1	CASSDGPSGHEQFF	TGTGCCAGCAGTGACGGGCCTAGCGGCCATGAGCAGTTCTTC
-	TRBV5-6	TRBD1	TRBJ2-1	CASSLFDRAYNEQFF	TGTGCCAGCAGCTTGTTCGACAGGGCCTACAATGAGCAGTTCTTC
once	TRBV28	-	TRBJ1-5	CASSLYGGGGPPQHF	TGTGCCAGCAGTTTATACGGGGGTGGTGGCCCGCCCCAGCATTTT
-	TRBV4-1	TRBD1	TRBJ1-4	CASSEGQDREKLFF	TGCGCCAGCAGCGAGGGACAGGACCGCGAAAAACTGTTTTTT
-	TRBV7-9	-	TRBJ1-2	CASSLLQSYTF	TGTGCCAGCAGCTTACTACAGAGCTACACCTTC